Each of the 4 T cell receptor beta chains below was sequenced from the same sample in a study of shared clonotypes between healthy human individuals. Using immunoSEQ multiplex PCR, the repertoire was profiled, and TCRdb retains in-frame clones only, with some absent. The table shows millions of clones, with approximately 93% occurring only once. Source material: naive CD4+ T cells from PBMCs. The subset is: CD45RA+ positively selected. These receptor sequences come from a young man in good health. Some clones in this sample may be carry-over from other donors' samples.

This sequence joins TRBV5-8 and TRBJ2-4, with D unclear. This CDR3 has 11 residues. V lost 4 bases to trimming and J lost 8 bases, with 7 bases between them. Germline lookup yields CDR1 SGHTS and CDR2 YDEGEE. In DNA, the CDR3 is TGTGCCAGCAGCCCCCAGTACATTCAGTACTTC. It translates to CASSPQYIQYF.

The V gene is TRBV28, the J gene TRBJ2-4; D unclear. Per germline, CDR1 MDHEN and CDR2 SYDVKM. CDR3 size: 12 residues. Trimming took off 3 bases at V and 6 bases at J, with 6 bases between the two ends. The CDR3 bases are TGTGCCAGCAGTTTGAAGGGAAACATTCAGTACTTC. Protein: CASSLKGNIQYF.

This clone appeared a single time. The chain combines TRBV19 with TRBJ2-1; possible D gene TRBD2, 6 bases. Trimming shortened V by 5 bases and J by 0 bases, and 14 bases separated the two germline ends. The germline V gene encodes CDR1 LNHDA and CDR2 SQIVND (reference sequence). This CDR3 is 16 amino acids long. The CDR3: CASSGLLGLSYNEQFF. DNA for the CDR3: TGTGCCAGTAGTGGTTTGTTGGGACTCTCCTACAATGAGCAGTTCTTC.

The chain couples TRBV18 to TRBJ2-7, with no clear D. CDR1 is KGHSH and CDR2 is LQKENI in the germline V gene. The CDR3 has 15 residues. Deletions cut 2 bases from V and 3 bases from J, with 14 bases between. The CDR3 loop is CASSPGLTNSYEQYF. In DNA, the CDR3 is TGTGCCAGCTCACCAGGTTTGACGAACAGCTACGAGCAGTACTTC.